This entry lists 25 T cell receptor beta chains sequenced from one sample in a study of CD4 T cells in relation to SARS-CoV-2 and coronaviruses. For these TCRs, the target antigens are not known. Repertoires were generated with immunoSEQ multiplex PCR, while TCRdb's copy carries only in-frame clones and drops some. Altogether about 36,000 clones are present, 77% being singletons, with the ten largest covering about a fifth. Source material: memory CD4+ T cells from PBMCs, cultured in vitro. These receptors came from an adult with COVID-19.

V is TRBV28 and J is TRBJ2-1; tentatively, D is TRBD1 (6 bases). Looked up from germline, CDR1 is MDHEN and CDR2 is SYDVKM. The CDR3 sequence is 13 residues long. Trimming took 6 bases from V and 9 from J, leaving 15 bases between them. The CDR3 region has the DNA TGTGCCAGCAGCGTTACAGGGTCCGGTGAGCAGTTCTTC. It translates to CASSVTGSGEQFF. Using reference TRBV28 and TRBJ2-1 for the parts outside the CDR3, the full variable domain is DVKVTQSSRYLVKRTGEKVFLECVQDMDHENMFWYRQDPGLGLRLIYFSYDVKMKEKGDIPEGYSVSREKKERFSLILESASTNQTSMYLCASSVTGSGEQFFGPGTRLTVL.

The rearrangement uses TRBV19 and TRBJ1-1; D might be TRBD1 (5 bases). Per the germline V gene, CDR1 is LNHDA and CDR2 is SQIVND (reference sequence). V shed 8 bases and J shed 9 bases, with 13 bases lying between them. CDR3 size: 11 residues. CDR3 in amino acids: CASLGVGQAFF. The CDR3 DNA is TGTGCCAGTTTGGGGGTAGGGCAAGCTTTCTTT.

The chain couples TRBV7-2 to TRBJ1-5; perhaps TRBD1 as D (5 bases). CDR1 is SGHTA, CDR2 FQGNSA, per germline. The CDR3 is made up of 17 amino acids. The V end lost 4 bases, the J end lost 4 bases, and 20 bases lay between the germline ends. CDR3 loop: CASSSGDRLGENQPQHF. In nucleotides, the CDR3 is TGTGCCAGCAGCTCAGGTGATCGATTGGGGGAAAATCAGCCCCAGCATTTT.

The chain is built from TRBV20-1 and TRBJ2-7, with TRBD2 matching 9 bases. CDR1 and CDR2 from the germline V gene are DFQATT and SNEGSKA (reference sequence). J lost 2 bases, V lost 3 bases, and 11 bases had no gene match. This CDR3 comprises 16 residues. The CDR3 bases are TGCAGTGCTAGTGGGACCTCTAGCGGGACGACCTACGAGCAGTACTTC. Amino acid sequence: CSASGTSSGTTYEQYF.

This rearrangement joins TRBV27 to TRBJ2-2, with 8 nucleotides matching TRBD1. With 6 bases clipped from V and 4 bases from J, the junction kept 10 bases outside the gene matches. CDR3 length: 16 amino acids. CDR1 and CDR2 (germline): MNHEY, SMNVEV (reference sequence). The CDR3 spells CASRGIGQGGTGELFF. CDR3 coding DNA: TGTGCCAGCAGGGGGATTGGACAGGGAGGCACCGGGGAGCTGTTTTTT.

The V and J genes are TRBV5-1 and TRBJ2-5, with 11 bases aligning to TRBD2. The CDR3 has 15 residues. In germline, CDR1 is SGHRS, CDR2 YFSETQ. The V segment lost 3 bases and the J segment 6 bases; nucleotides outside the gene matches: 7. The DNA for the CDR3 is TGCGCCAGCAGCTCCCGATCTAGCGGGAGGAAGACCCAGTACTTC. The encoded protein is CASSSRSSGRKTQYF. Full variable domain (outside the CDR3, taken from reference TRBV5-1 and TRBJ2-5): KAGVTQTPRYLIKTRGQQVTLSCSPISGHRSVSWYQQTPGQGLQFLFEYFSETQRNKGNFPGRFSGRQFSNSRSEMNVSTLELGDSALYLCASSSRSSGRKTQYFGPGTRLLVL.

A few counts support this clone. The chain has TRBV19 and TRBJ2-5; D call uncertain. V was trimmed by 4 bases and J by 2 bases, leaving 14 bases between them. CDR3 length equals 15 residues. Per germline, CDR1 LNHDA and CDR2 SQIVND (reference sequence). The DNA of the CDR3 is TGTGCCAGTAGTAGAGCTCCAGAAATACAAGAGACCCAGTACTTC. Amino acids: CASSRAPEIQETQYF.

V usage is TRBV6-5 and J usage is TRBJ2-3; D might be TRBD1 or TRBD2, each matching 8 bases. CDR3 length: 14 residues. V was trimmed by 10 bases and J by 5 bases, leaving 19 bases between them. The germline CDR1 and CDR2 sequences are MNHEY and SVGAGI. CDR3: CATNRGGQEDTQYF. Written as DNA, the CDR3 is TGTGCCACCAACCGGGGGGGACAGGAAGATACGCAGTATTTT.

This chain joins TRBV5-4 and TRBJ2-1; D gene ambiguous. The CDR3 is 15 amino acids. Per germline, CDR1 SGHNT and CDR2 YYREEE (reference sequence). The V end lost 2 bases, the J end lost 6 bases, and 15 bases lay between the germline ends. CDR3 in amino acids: CASSFGKTVGNEQFF. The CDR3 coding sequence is TGTGCCAGCAGCTTCGGAAAGACGGTAGGCAATGAGCAGTTCTTC.

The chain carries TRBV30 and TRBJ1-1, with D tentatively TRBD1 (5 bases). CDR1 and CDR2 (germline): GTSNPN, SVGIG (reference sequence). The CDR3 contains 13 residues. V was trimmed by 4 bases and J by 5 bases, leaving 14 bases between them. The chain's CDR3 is CAWNPGGGTEAFF. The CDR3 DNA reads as TGTGCCTGGAACCCCGGGGGTGGGACTGAAGCTTTCTTT.

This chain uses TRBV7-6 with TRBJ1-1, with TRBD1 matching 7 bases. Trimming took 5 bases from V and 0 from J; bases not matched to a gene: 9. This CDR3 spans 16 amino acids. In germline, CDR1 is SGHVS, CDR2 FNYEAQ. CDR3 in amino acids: CASSPRGGGMNTEAFF. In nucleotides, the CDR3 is TGTGCCAGCAGCCCCCGGGGAGGGGGCATGAACACTGAAGCTTTCTTT.

The CDR3 DNA reads TGTGCCAGCTCACCAACCGCGGGACAGGGAAGATCACCCCTCCACTTT. This codes for CASSPTAGQGRSPLHF. The chain combines TRBV18 with TRBJ1-6, with 9 bases matching TRBD1. The trim removed 2 bases at V and 10 bases at J, leaving 9 bases unmatched. The CDR3 runs 16 residues. CDR1 and CDR2 from the germline V gene are KGHSH and LQKENI.

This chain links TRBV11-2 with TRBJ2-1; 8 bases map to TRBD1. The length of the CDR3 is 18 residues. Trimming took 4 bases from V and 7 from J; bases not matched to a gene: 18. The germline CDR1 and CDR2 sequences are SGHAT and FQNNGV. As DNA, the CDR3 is TGTGCCAGCAGCTCATTAGGGCGAACCGGGACAGGAGCAAATGAGCAGTTCTTC. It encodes CASSSLGRTGTGANEQFF. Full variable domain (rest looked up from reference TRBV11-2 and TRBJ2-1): EAGVAQSPRYKIIEKRQSVAFWCNPISGHATLYWYQQILGQGPKLLIQFQNNGVVDDSQLPKDRFSAERLKGVDSTLKIQPAKLEDSAVYLCASSSLGRTGTGANEQFFGPGTRLTVL.

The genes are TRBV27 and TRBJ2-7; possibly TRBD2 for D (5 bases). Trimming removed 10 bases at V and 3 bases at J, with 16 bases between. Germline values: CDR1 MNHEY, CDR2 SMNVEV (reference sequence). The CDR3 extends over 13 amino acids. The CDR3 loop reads CATKAAGNYEQYF. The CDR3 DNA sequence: TGTGCCACCAAAGCGGCAGGTAACTACGAGCAGTACTTC.

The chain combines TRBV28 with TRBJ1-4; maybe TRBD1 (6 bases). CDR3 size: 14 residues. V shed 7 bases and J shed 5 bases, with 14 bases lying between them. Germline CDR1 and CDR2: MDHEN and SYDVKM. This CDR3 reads CASKRTDLNEKLFF. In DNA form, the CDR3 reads TGTGCCAGCAAGCGGACAGACTTAAATGAAAAACTGTTTTTT. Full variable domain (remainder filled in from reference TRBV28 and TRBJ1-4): DVKVTQSSRYLVKRTGEKVFLECVQDMDHENMFWYRQDPGLGLRLIYFSYDVKMKEKGDIPEGYSVSREKKERFSLILESASTNQTSMYLCASKRTDLNEKLFFGSGTQLSVL.

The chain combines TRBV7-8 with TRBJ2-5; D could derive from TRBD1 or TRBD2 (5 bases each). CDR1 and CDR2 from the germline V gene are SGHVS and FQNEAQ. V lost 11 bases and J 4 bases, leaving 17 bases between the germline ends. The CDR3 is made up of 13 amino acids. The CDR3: CAVSNQGRETQYF. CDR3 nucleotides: TGTGCCGTATCGAATCAGGGACGAGAGACCCAGTACTTC.

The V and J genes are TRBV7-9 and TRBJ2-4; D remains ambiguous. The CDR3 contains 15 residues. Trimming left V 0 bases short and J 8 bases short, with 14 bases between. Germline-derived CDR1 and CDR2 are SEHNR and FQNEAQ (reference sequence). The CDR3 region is CASSLAGRASYIQYF. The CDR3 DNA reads TGTGCCAGCAGCTTAGCTGGTAGGGCAAGTTACATTCAGTACTTC.

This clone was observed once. The CDR3 reads CASSEAIAGNFPPFF. The CDR3 DNA sequence: TGTGCCAGCAGTGAGGCGATAGCGGGAAATTTCCCACCGTTCTTC. This chain uses TRBV2 with TRBJ2-1; 8 bases fit TRBD2. Trimming removed 3 bases from V and 15 bases from J; junction bases left unmatched: 16. The CDR3 consists of 15 residues. The germline gives CDR1 SNHLY, CDR2 FYNNEI.

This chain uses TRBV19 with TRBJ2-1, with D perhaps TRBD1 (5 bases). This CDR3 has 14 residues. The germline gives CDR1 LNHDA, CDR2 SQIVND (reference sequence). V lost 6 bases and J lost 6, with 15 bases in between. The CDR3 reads CASRLQGSGNEQFF. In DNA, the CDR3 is TGTGCCAGTAGACTGCAGGGATCGGGCAATGAGCAGTTCTTC.

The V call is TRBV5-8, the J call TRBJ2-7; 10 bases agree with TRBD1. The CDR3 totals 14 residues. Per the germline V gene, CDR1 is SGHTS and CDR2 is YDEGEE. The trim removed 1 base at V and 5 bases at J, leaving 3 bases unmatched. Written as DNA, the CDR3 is TGTGCCAGCAGCTTGAGACAGGGGGCCCACGAGCAGTACTTC. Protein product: CASSLRQGAHEQYF. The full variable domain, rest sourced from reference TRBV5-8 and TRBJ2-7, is EAGVTQSPTHLIKTRGQQATLRCSPISGHTSVYWYQQALGLGLQFLLWYDEGEERNRGNFPPRFSGRQFPNYSSELNVNALELEDSALYLCASSLRQGAHEQYFGPGTRLTVT.

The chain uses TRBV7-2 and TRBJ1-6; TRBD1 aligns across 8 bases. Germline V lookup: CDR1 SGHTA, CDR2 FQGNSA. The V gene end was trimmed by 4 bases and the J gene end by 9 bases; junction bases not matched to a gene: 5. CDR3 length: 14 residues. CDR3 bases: TGTGCCAGCAGCTCCAGGGGGCAAGGTTCACCCCTCCACTTT. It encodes CASSSRGQGSPLHF.

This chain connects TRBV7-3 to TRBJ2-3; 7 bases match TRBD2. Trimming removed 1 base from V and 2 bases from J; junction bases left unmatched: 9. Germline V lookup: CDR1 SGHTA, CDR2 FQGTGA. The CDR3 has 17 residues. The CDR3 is CASSLNPSGIDTDTQYF. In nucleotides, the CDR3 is TGTGCCAGCAGCTTAAACCCCAGCGGGATTGACACAGATACGCAGTATTTT.

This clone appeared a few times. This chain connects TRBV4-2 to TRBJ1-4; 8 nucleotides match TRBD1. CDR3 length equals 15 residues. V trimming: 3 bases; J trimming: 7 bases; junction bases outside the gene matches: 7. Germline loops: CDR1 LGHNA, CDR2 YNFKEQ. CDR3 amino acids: CASSQEGQGGEKLFF. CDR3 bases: TGTGCCAGCAGCCAGGAAGGACAGGGAGGTGAAAAACTGTTTTTT.

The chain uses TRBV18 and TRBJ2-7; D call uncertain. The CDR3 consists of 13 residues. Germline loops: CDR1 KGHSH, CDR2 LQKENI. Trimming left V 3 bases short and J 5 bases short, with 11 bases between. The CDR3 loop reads CASSPTYIHEQYF. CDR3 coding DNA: TGTGCCAGCTCACCTACGTATATCCACGAGCAGTACTTC. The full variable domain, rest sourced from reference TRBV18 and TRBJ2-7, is NAGVMQNPRHLVRRRGQEARLRCSPMKGHSHVYWYRQLPEEGLKFMVYLQKENIIDESGMPKERFSAEFPKEGPSILRIQQVVRGDSAAYFCASSPTYIHEQYFGPGTRLTVT.

CDR3: CASSPATSGRVETQYF. In nucleotides, the CDR3 is TGTGCCAGCAGCCCGGCCACTAGCGGGAGGGTGGAGACCCAGTACTTC. This chain links TRBV9 with TRBJ2-5; 13 bases line up with TRBD2. The CDR3 loop spans 16 amino acids. Germline V gene sequence: CDR1 SGDLS, CDR2 YYNGEE. J lost 5 bases, V lost 4 bases, and 8 bases had no gene match.